This T cell receptor beta chain was recorded in a study of shared clonotypes between healthy human individuals. Deep-level running was used for the assay. Produced via immunoSEQ multiplex PCR; TCRdb's table is partial and in-frame only. The repertoire holds around 2.1 million clones, with 90% to 96% as singletons. To note about this clone: Other DNA sequences from this sample encode an identical CDR3 as well.

V dropped 6 bases and J dropped 3; count of bases not matched to a gene: 4. Germline CDR1 SQVTM, CDR2 ANQGSEA. This CDR3 region has 12 residues. Sequences were obtained from naive CD4+ T cells sorted from blood. Documented subset: CD45RA+ positively selected. J is TRBJ2-7 and V is TRBV29-1; the match to TRBD1 covers 8 bases. This TCR was recovered from a man aged 18 to 30 in good health. CDR3 nucleotide sequence: TGCAGCGTCGCAGGACAGGGCTACGAGCAGTACTTC. This sequence encodes CSVAGQGYEQYF.